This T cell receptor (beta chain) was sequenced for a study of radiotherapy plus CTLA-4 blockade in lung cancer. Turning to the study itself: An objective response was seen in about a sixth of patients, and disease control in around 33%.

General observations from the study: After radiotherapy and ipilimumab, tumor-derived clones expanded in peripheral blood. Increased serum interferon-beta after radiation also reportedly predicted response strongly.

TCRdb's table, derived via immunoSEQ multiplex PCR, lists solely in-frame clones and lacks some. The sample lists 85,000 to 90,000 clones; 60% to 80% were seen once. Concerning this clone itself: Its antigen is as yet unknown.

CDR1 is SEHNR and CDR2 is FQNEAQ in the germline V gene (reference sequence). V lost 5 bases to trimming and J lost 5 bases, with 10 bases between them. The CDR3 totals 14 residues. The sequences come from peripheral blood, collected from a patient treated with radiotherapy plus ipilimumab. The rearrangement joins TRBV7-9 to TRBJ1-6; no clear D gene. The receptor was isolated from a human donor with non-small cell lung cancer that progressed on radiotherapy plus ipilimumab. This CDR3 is CASSLSGDNSPLHF. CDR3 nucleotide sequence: TGTGCCAGCAGCCTAAGCGGGGATAATTCACCCCTCCACTTT.